This TCR beta chain is from a study of cytomegalovirus exposure and HLA in healthy donors. Amplification used 60 Vbeta primers and 13 Jbeta primers. Only in-frame clones appear in the TCRdb table, and some are missing; sequencing was by immunoSEQ multiplex PCR. This sample has about 180,000 clones; around 80% occur once, and the top ten carry under 2%. CDR3 length: 13 residues. CDR1 and CDR2 (germline): MGHDK, SYGVNS. V lost 7 bases and J 5 bases, leaving 11 bases between the germline ends. The material sequenced was PBMCs. This sequence joins TRBV25-1 and TRBJ2-2, with D perhaps TRBD2 (6 bases). This sequence originates from a woman aged 25 to 39 in good health and CMV-seronegative. CDR3 bases: TGTGCCAGCACGGGACTGTCAACCGGGGAGCTGTTTTTT. As protein: CASTGLSTGELFF.